Following are 32 T cell receptor beta chains from one sample sequenced in a study of radiation and T cells in renal cell carcinoma. Time point defined: blood 2 weeks post-SBRT. The treatment denotes: 15 Gy SBRT to primary tumor, nephrectomy 4 weeks later. The assay was immunoSEQ multiplex PCR, and TCRdb's table has in-frame clones only and misses some. The repertoire holds around 130,000 clones, with 88% as singletons. The sequenced sample was blood, obtained from a patient whose treatment included radiotherapy and nephrectomy. The receptors stem from a woman aged 70 to 79 with renal cell carcinoma.

The chain recombines TRBV5-1 with TRBJ1-2; 11 bases match TRBD1. This CDR3 comprises 14 residues. Germline V lookup: CDR1 SGHRS, CDR2 YFSETQ. The J segment lost 5 bases and the V segment lost 4 bases, leaving 4 bases of the junction unmatched. The CDR3 nucleotides are TGCGCCAGCAGCCGTGGACAGGGGGCTTATGGCTACACCTTC. This codes for CASSRGQGAYGYTF.

The chain employs TRBV28 and TRBJ1-2; tentatively, D is TRBD1 (6 bases). The CDR3 runs to 12 residues. In germline, CDR1 is MDHEN, CDR2 SYDVKM. The V end lost 6 bases, the J end lost 5 bases, and 10 bases lay between the germline ends. CDR3: CASRRTGYGYTF. The CDR3 nucleotides are TGTGCCAGCAGGCGAACAGGGTATGGCTACACCTTC.

The chain uses TRBV19 and TRBJ1-1; D is possibly TRBD1 (5 bases). The V end was cut by 7 bases, the J end by 0 bases, with 12 bases between. Germline CDR1 reads LNHDA; CDR2 reads SQIVND (reference sequence). The CDR3 runs 14 residues. This CDR3 is CASTRLGVNTEAFF. As DNA, the CDR3 is TGTGCCAGTACCCGATTAGGGGTGAACACTGAAGCTTTCTTT.

DNA for the CDR3: TGTGCCAGCAGCGCCCAGACAGGTAGTACGCAGTATTTT. Its translation is CASSAQTGSTQYF. The chain combines TRBV9 with TRBJ2-3, with a tentative D call TRBD1 (6 bases). Trimming removed 3 bases at V and 8 bases at J, with 13 bases between. Germline V gives CDR1 SGDLS, CDR2 YYNGEE. This CDR3 has 13 residues.

V and J are TRBV27 and TRBJ1-3, with D possibly being TRBD1 (5 bases). Germline CDR1 reads MNHEY; CDR2 reads SMNVEV (reference sequence). The CDR3 loop spans 15 amino acids. V was pared by 2 bases and J by 2 bases, with 10 bases between. CDR3 sequence (DNA): TGTGCCAGCAGTTTAGAGGGGCGGCCTGGAAACACCATATATTTT. Protein sequence: CASSLEGRPGNTIYF.

The chain links TRBV6-6 to TRBJ2-1, with 11 nucleotides matching TRBD2. The CDR3 is made up of 14 amino acids. Germline V CDR1 and CDR2: MNHNY, SVGAGI (reference sequence). After removal of 2 bases from V and 8 bases from J, the junction contained 2 bases not matched to a gene. CDR3 sequence (DNA): TGTGCCAGCAGTTACGGACTAGCGGGCTATGAGCAGTTCTTC. It is translated as CASSYGLAGYEQFF.

This chain links TRBV19 with TRBJ1-2, with D perhaps matching TRBD1 (6 bases). CDR3 length: 15 amino acids. CDR1 is LNHDA and CDR2 is SQIVND in the germline V gene (reference sequence). Trimming removed 5 bases from V and 2 bases from J, with 15 bases in between. The CDR3 DNA follows: TGTGCCAGTAGTCCGGAGGGGGACCCCAACTATGGCTACACCTTC. Translating it yields CASSPEGDPNYGYTF.

This chain links TRBV2 with TRBJ2-1; D possibly matches TRBD1 or TRBD2 (5 bases each). Germline V gives CDR1 SNHLY, CDR2 FYNNEI. V was cut by 3 bases and J by 8 bases, with 8 bases left in between. The CDR3 contains 12 residues. The CDR3 protein is CASSEGVHEQFF. The CDR3 DNA sequence: TGTGCCAGCAGTGAGGGGGTACATGAGCAGTTCTTC.

The rearrangement uses TRBV4-1 and TRBJ1-3, with D unresolved. Germline CDR1 is MGHRA and CDR2 is YSYEKL. The V end was cut by 4 bases, the J end by 3 bases, with 10 bases between. This CDR3 has 14 residues. CDR3 loop: CASSPPGVGNTIYF. As DNA, the CDR3 is TGCGCCAGCAGCCCCCCTGGGGTTGGAAACACCATATATTTT.

CDR3 DNA: TGTGCCAGCCGGGACACCCTCACAGATACGCAGTATTTT. It translates to CASRDTLTDTQYF. The chain couples TRBV7-9 to TRBJ2-3; the D gene is possibly TRBD1 (6 bases). Between the trimmed V and J ends, which lost 8 bases and 2 bases, there was a span of 11 bases. Per germline, CDR1 SEHNR and CDR2 FQNEAQ (reference sequence). This CDR3 comprises 13 residues. Full variable domain (remainder filled in from reference TRBV7-9 and TRBJ2-3): DTGVSQNPRHKITKRGQNVTFRCDPISEHNRLYWYRQTLGQGPEFLTYFQNEAQLEKSRLLSDRFSAERPKGSFSTLEIQRTEQGDSAMYLCASRDTLTDTQYFGPGTRLTVL.

The chain is built from TRBV7-6 and TRBJ2-2; 8 nucleotides line up with TRBD2. Trimming at V came to 5 bases and at J to 5 bases, leaving 10 bases not matched to a gene. This CDR3 is built from 16 residues. The germline V gene has CDR1 SGHVS and CDR2 FNYEAQ. CDR3 sequence reads: CASSRTSGGGTGELFF. In nucleotides, the CDR3 is TGTGCCAGCAGCCGAACGAGCGGGGGAGGGACCGGGGAGCTGTTTTTT. Using reference TRBV7-6 and TRBJ2-2 for the parts outside the CDR3, the full variable domain is GAGVSQSPRYKVTKRGQDVALRCDPISGHVSLYWYRQALGQGPEFLTYFNYEAQQDKSGLPNDRFSAERPEGSISTLTIQRTEQRDSAMYRCASSRTSGGGTGELFFGEGSRLTVL.

The chain employs TRBV2 and TRBJ1-4; D is unclear. Deletions cut 6 bases from V and 5 bases from J, with 10 bases between. Germline CDR1 reads SNHLY; CDR2 reads FYNNEI. The CDR3 loop spans 13 amino acids. The CDR3 sequence: CASRGQKNEKLFF. The CDR3 nucleotides read TGTGCCAGCAGGGGTCAGAAGAATGAAAAACTGTTTTTT.

This chain connects TRBV6-6 to TRBJ2-3; D may match TRBD1 or TRBD2 (5 bases each). The CDR3 length is 13 residues. The V end lost 2 bases, the J end lost 3 bases, and 6 bases lay between the germline ends. The germline gives CDR1 MNHNY, CDR2 SVGAGI (reference sequence). This CDR3 is CASSYGGTDTQYF. The DNA for the CDR3 is TGTGCCAGCAGTTACGGGGGAACAGATACGCAGTATTTT.

The chain employs TRBV6-1 and TRBJ1-5; 7 bases are shared with TRBD1. V gave up 8 bases and J gave up 1 base; unmatched junction bases: 5. The germline gives CDR1 MNHNS, CDR2 SASEGT. The CDR3 totals 14 residues. CDR3 region: CASETGQSNQPQHF. CDR3 DNA: TGTGCCAGCGAAACGGGACAGAGCAATCAGCCCCAGCATTTT.

This clone has just a few counts. The chain employs TRBV19 and TRBJ2-7; no clear D. The CDR3 runs 13 residues. Trimming removed 7 bases from V and 0 bases from J, with 10 bases in between. Germline values: CDR1 LNHDA, CDR2 SQIVND (reference sequence). CDR3 DNA: TGTGCCAGTATGTCAGGCGCCTCCTACGAGCAGTACTTC. Its protein product is CASMSGASYEQYF.

V usage is TRBV5-1 and J usage is TRBJ1-4, with D perhaps TRBD1 (5 bases). The CDR3 runs to 14 residues. V dropped 4 bases and J dropped 7 bases, with 14 bases sitting between them. The V gene's germline CDR1 is SGHRS and CDR2 YFSETQ. The CDR3: CASSPGAWGEKLFF. The DNA for the CDR3 is TGCGCCAGCAGCCCCGGGGCATGGGGTGAAAAACTGTTTTTT.

This chain joins TRBV2 and TRBJ2-4; the D gene is possibly TRBD2 (6 bases). V was clipped by 6 bases and J by 0 bases, with 18 bases between them. The germline CDR1 and CDR2 sequences are SNHLY and FYNNEI. The CDR3 has 17 amino acids. CDR3 in amino acids: CASSILAATLAKNIQYF. CDR3 sequence (DNA): TGTGCCAGCAGCATACTAGCTGCTACCTTAGCCAAAAACATTCAGTACTTC.

This clone was found once. The chain couples TRBV19 to TRBJ2-3, with 7 bases lining up with TRBD2. Germline loops: CDR1 LNHDA, CDR2 SQIVND (reference sequence). Trimming at V came to 4 bases and at J to 1 base, leaving 5 bases not matched to a gene. This CDR3 spans 15 amino acids. The CDR3 sequence is CASSTRDYGTDTQYF. As DNA, the CDR3 is TGTGCCAGTAGTACCCGGGACTATGGCACAGATACGCAGTATTTT.

A note on this clone: The same CDR3 arises from other DNA sequences in this sample as well. J is TRBJ1-4 and V is TRBV19; D uncertain. Germline-derived CDR1 and CDR2 are LNHDA and SQIVND (reference sequence). This CDR3 region has 13 residues. Deletions cut 3 bases from V and 2 bases from J, with 4 bases between. CDR3 sequence: CASSIVTNEKLFF. CDR3 bases: TGTGCCAGTAGTATCGTCACTAATGAAAAACTGTTTTTT.

The chain couples TRBV5-3 to TRBJ1-4; no firm D call. TRBV5-3 belongs to the ORF category, with a function that is uncertain. The CDR3 has 14 amino acids. The V gene lost 3 bases and the J gene lost 6 bases, with 12 bases spanning the gap. The CDR3 coding sequence is TGTGCCAGAAGCTGGGCAGGTCAAGATGAAAAACTGTTTTTT. Amino acids: CARSWAGQDEKLFF.

In this sample, this clone turned up a few times. V gene TRBV7-8 combines with J gene TRBJ2-1; TRBD2 agrees at 11 bases. Germline CDR1 and CDR2: SGHVS and FQNEAQ. The CDR3 length is 15 residues. J was trimmed by 4 bases and V by 3 bases; bases with no gene match: 2. The CDR3, as DNA: TGTGCCAGCAGCTTCGGGACTAGCGGTTACAATGAGCAGTTCTTC. The encoded protein is CASSFGTSGYNEQFF.

The gene calls are TRBV19 and TRBJ1-5, with 10 bases fitting TRBD1. This CDR3 has 16 residues. Looked up from germline, CDR1 is LNHDA and CDR2 is SQIVND (reference sequence). V shed 5 bases, J shed 0 bases, and the junction held 4 bases outside the gene matches. The CDR3 is CASSDRGLPSNQPQHF. CDR3 in DNA: TGTGCCAGTAGTGACAGGGGGCTGCCTAGCAATCAGCCCCAGCATTTT. Combining the CDR3 with reference TRBV19 and TRBJ1-5 gives the whole variable domain DGGITQSPKYLFRKEGQNVTLSCEQNLNHDAMYWYRQDPGQGLRLIYYSQIVNDFQKGDIAEGYSVSREKKESFPLTVTSAQKNPTAFYLCASSDRGLPSNQPQHFGDGTRLSIL.

The rearrangement links TRBV21-1 to TRBJ1-5; the table's D call, TRBD1, was not checked against the DNA. TRBV21-1 is a known pseudogene. The CDR3 has 19 residues. CDR3 protein: CASSKFIRGLTGRAQPQHF. The CDR3, as DNA: TGTGCCAGCAGCAAATTTATCCGTGGGTTGACAGGGCGAGCTCAGCCCCAGCATTTT.

This clone showed up just a few times. V and J are TRBV6-6 and TRBJ2-3; no clear D gene. The germline V gene encodes CDR1 MNHNY and CDR2 SVGAGI (reference sequence). This CDR3 has 15 amino acids. V was cut by 7 bases and J by 8 bases, with 22 bases left in between. CDR3 DNA: TGTGCCAGCACCCGCGAACGGTTGACCGCCGTTACGCAGTATTTT. As protein: CASTRERLTAVTQYF.

The rearrangement links TRBV5-4 to TRBJ2-3; 11 bases are shared with TRBD2. J gave up 6 bases and V 0 bases, and 3 bases lay outside the gene matches. This CDR3 has 15 residues. The V gene's germline CDR1 is SGHNT and CDR2 YYREEE (reference sequence). This CDR3 reads CASSLASGGRDTQYF. CDR3 nucleotides: TGTGCCAGCAGCTTGGCTAGCGGGGGGCGGGATACGCAGTATTTT.

The genes are TRBV9 and TRBJ2-7, with D perhaps matching TRBD1 (6 bases). The germline V gene encodes CDR1 SGDLS and CDR2 YYNGEE. Trimming removed 0 bases at V and 0 bases at J, with 10 bases between. The length of the CDR3 is 15 residues. The CDR3 loop is CASSVGTEGSYEQYF. CDR3 sequence (DNA): TGTGCCAGCAGCGTAGGGACAGAGGGCTCCTACGAGCAGTACTTC.

The sample holds a few counts of this clone. The sample contains more than one DNA sequence encoding this CDR3. The chain carries TRBV7-9 and TRBJ2-3; D ambiguous. V was pared by 0 bases and J by 2 bases, with 0 bases between. The germline V gene encodes CDR1 SEHNR and CDR2 FQNEAQ (reference sequence). The CDR3 consists of 12 residues. In nucleotides, the CDR3 is TGTGCCAGCAGCTTAGCCACAGATACGCAGTATTTT. The encoded protein is CASSLATDTQYF.

The rearrangement joins TRBV11-3 to TRBJ2-5; unclear D gene. The J call may be in error: the DNA end matches TRBJ2-7 better. There are 14 residues in the CDR3. The germline V gene encodes CDR1 SGHNT and CDR2 YENEEA. CDR3 nucleotide sequence: TGTGCCAGCAGCCGCTCGCCCCAGGAGTACGAGCAGTACTTC. The encoded protein is CASSRSPQEYEQYF.

The chain joins TRBV2 to TRBJ1-1; D is unresolved. V was pared by 6 bases and J by 5 bases, with 4 bases between. The V gene's germline CDR1 is SNHLY and CDR2 FYNNEI. The CDR3 covers 10 residues. The CDR3 region has the DNA TGTGCCAGCAGAAAAACTGAAGCTTTCTTT. Protein: CASRKTEAFF.

The rearrangement links TRBV28 to TRBJ1-1; TRBD1 might be the D (6 bases). The CDR3 contains 15 residues. Germline CDR1 reads MDHEN; CDR2 reads SYDVKM. V was trimmed by 3 bases and J by 12 bases, leaving 23 bases between them. In DNA form, the CDR3 reads TGTGCCAGCAGTTTTTCGGGGGCGCAATCCGTGAAGACTTTCTTT. It translates to CASSFSGAQSVKTFF.

The V and J genes are TRBV25-1 and TRBJ1-3; D is unresolved. Trimming removed 1 base from V and 0 bases from J, with 10 bases in between. The germline CDR1 and CDR2 sequences are MGHDK and SYGVNS. The CDR3 is made up of 16 amino acids. The CDR3 DNA reads as TGTGCCAGCAGTGAATCTGGGCGGAACTCTGGAAACACCATATATTTT. Residues: CASSESGRNSGNTIYF.

The gene calls are TRBV14 and TRBJ1-3; D is uncertain. Germline V gene lookup returns CDR1 SGHDN and CDR2 FVKESK. The V end lost 0 bases, the J end lost 5 bases, and 5 bases lay between the germline ends. The CDR3 spans 13 residues. In DNA, the CDR3 is TGTGCCAGCAGCCAAGATCTTAGAAACACCATATATTTT. Encoded protein: CASSQDLRNTIYF.